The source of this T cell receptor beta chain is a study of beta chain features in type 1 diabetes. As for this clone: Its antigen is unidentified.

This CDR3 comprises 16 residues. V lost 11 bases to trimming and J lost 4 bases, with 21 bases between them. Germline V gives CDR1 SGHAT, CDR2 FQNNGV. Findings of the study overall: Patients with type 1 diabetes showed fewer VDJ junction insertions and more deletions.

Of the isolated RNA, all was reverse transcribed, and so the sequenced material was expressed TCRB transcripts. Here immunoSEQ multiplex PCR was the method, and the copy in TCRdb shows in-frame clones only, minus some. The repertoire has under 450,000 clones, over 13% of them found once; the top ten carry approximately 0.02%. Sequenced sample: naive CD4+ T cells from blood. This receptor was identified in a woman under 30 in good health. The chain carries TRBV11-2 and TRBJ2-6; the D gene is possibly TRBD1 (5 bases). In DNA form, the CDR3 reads TGTGCCCAGTCGGAACAGGCCTTATCCGGGGCCAACGTCCTGACTTTC. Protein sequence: CAQSEQALSGANVLTF.